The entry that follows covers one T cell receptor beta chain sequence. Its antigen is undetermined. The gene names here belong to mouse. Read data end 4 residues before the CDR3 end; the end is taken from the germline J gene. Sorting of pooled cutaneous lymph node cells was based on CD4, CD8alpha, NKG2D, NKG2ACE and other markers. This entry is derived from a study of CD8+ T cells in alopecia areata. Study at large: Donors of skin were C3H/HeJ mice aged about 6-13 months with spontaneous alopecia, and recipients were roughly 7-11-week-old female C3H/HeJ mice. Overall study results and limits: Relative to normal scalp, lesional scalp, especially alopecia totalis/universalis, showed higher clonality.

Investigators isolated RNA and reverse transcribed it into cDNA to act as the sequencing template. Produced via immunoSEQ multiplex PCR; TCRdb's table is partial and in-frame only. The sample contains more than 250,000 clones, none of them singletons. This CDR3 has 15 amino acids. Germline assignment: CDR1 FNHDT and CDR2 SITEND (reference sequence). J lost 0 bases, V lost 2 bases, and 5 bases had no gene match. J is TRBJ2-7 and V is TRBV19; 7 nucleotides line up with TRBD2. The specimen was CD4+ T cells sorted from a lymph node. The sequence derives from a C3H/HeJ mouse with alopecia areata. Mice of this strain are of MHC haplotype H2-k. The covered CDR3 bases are TGTGCCAGCAGTATCCGACTGGGAAGCTCCTAT. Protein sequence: CASSIRLGSSY. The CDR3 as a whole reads CASSIRLGSSYEQYF. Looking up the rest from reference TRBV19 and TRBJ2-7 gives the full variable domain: GGIITQTPKFLIGQEGQKLTLKCQQNFNHDTMYWYRQDSGKGLRLIYYSITENDLQKGDLSEGYDASREKKSSFSLTVTSAQKNEMAVFLCASSIRLGSSYEQYFGPGTRLTVL.